Listed below are T cell receptor beta chains from one sample, sequenced in a study of CD8 T cells in Susac syndrome. Each CDR3 protein is one row after TCRdb ran MiXCR on the immunoSEQ multiplex PCR reads. The sample contains roughly 70,000 distinct CDR3 sequences, 95% to 96% of which appear only once. What was sequenced was CD4+ T cells from PBMCs. All receptors derive from a human donor with multiple sclerosis. Each CDR3 is given with its conserved first and last residue. D genes are given only for firm matches.

v_call d_call cdr3_length cdr3_aa
TRBV7-2 NA 12 CASSSRAGEQFF
TRBV3-1 NA 16 CASSQPGTSYYNEQFF
TRBV29-1 NA 13 CSVQTDSYNEQFF
TRBV28 NA 13 CASSRPIPYEQYF
TRBV12-3/TRBV12-4 TRBD2 14 CASSLVAGGAPQYF
TRBV5-1 TRBD1 15 CASSLEGQVNTEAFF
TRBV25-1 TRBD1 15 CASSESGTGGDEQYF
TRBV29-1 TRBD1 13 CSVMDRVGQPQHF
TRBV7-9 NA 12 CASSPIGAEQFF
TRBV12-3/TRBV12-4 NA 14 CASSLRGGDQPQHF
TRBV24-1 NA 14 CATSDPSSYNEQFF
TRBV5-6 NA 15 CASSLWGHSLYEQYF
TRBV20-1 NA 13 CSARMDTAYGYTF
TRBV9 NA 16 CASSVDAGLNTGELFF
TRBV20-1 NA 15 CSARVGGLTTGELFF
TRBV7-9 NA 12 CASSEIQTPLHF
TRBV24-1 NA 15 CATSDSRSSNYGYTF
TRBV7-2 NA 14 CASSASILRGEQFF
TRBV19 TRBD1 15 CASSPQGAGGEKLFF
TRBV7-7 TRBD1 14 CASSRDRLSDTQYF
TRBV7-9 TRBD1 14 CASSLIQGVETQYF
TRBV20-1 NA 11 CSATSGDGYTF
TRBV5-1 NA 15 CASSHSARGPYEQYF
TRBV7-9 NA 13 CASSLGVGEDAFF
TRBV5-1 TRBD1 15 CASSTPKTGDNEQFF
TRBV20-1 TRBD1 13 CSGGQGAINGYTF
TRBV7-2 NA 18 CASSPTPSWGQNSYEQYF
TRBV29-1 NA 14 CSPDPTGISETQYF
TRBV25-1 TRBD1 13 CASGRQGNSPLHF
TRBV28 NA 12 CASSPPATTQYF
TRBV20-1 TRBD2 16 CSAKRALAGGTDTQYF
TRBV7-2 TRBD1 15 CASSLSGTDNSPLHF
TRBV15 NA 15 CATSPDRTVQETQYF
TRBV3-1 NA 13 CASSQEWRGGQFF
TRBV7-2 TRBD2 14 CASSLGLAGGHQYF
TRBV11-2 TRBD1 20 CASSWGGYRTGVKESYEQYF
TRBV7-6 NA 11 CASSLEEEQYF
TRBV10-3 TRBD1 14 CAISVRTGDGEQYF
TRBV30 NA 15 CAWSPRGSLNQPQHF
TRBV7-9 NA 12 CASRTGRETQYF
TRBV9 NA 17 CASSVEVSRGSEYEQYF
TRBV20-1 NA 14 CSARRGWGETEAFF
TRBV13 NA 16 CASSLRLWSMNTEAFF
TRBV27 TRBD1 15 CASSSTGQGTYEQYF
TRBV7-2 NA 13 CASSLRAFGTQYF
TRBV11-2 NA 15 CASSPMGWGADTQYF
TRBV3-1 NA 14 CASSNEIGLSEQFF
TRBV3-1 NA 15 CASSHGAETGNTIYF
TRBV4-3 NA 14 CASSQDRGYASYTF
TRBV11-3 TRBD2 14 CASSLLAGSGTQYF
TRBV5-1 TRBD2 16 CASSLRPGGTYNEQFF
TRBV6-5 TRBD1 15 CASSNTGVDKNIQYF
TRBV7-6 TRBD1 15 CASSWGQAGNSPLHF
TRBV20-1 TRBD1 16 CSASPLTGKVNTEAFF
TRBV12-3/TRBV12-4 TRBD1 17 CASSSDTGVSSGNTIYF
TRBV7-9 TRBD1 16 CASSKRQGSGTGELFF
TRBV7-2 NA 16 CASSSRLKTNTGELFF
TRBV3-1 NA 14 CASSHREGAGELFF